The next 22 T cell receptor beta chains were all read from a single sample in a study of monozygotic twins with inflammatory bowel disease. Reprocessing the 5' RACE reads, TCRdb reports a single entry for every CDR3 protein and omits DNA. This sample's clone table lists about 210,000 distinct CDR3 sequences. What was sequenced was blood. The receptors come from a human donor with ulcerative colitis or Crohn's disease, or a healthy co-twin of an affected twin (not recorded which).

This chain uses TRBV3-1 with TRBJ2-2; TCRdb indicates TRBD2, and absent DNA this call remains unverified. The germline gives CDR1 LGHDT, CDR2 YNNKEL (reference sequence). The CDR3 loop spans 15 amino acids. CDR3 residues: CASQREQSNTGELFF.

The chain recombines TRBV12-3 or TRBV12-4 with TRBJ2-3; TCRdb indicates TRBD1, and absent DNA this call remains unverified. The CDR3 runs to 15 residues. The CDR3 reads CASRLLPGQADTQYF.

The CDR3 spells CASTRTRAGDTEAFF. V gene TRBV5-1 combines with J gene TRBJ1-1; TCRdb designates TRBD1, a call that cannot be tested without DNA. The CDR3 covers 15 residues. Germline CDR1 is SGHRS and CDR2 is YFSETQ.

V gene TRBV2 combines with J gene TRBJ2-1; TCRdb indicates TRBD2, and absent DNA this call remains unverified. Germline loops: CDR1 SNHLY, CDR2 FYNNEI. There are 15 residues in the CDR3. The CDR3 loop is CASSPSAGGGDEQFF.

CDR3 protein: CASSQQQGFMNTEAFF. The chain joins TRBV3-1 to TRBJ1-1; the D call from TCRdb, TRBD1, cannot be confirmed without DNA. This CDR3 is 16 amino acids long. In germline, CDR1 is LGHDT, CDR2 YNNKEL (reference sequence). Full variable domain (rest looked up from reference TRBV3-1 and TRBJ1-1): DTAVSQTPKYLVTQMGNDKSIKCEQNLGHDTMYWYKQDSKKFLKIMFSYNNKELIINETVPNRFSPKSPDKAHLNLHINSLELGDSAVYFCASSQQQGFMNTEAFFGQGTRLTVV.

The V gene is TRBV12-3 or TRBV12-4, the J gene TRBJ2-5; the TCRdb call, TRBD1, lacks DNA for checking. The CDR3 consists of 14 residues. The CDR3: CASSPRGVQETQYF.

The genes are TRBV20-1 and TRBJ2-5; TCRdb's D gene call, TRBD1, goes unchecked for lack of DNA. The germline gives CDR1 DFQATT, CDR2 SNEGSKA (reference sequence). This CDR3 comprises 12 residues. The CDR3 here is CSAPTGLETQYF.

The V call is TRBV12-3 or TRBV12-4, the J call TRBJ2-7. The CDR3 contains 12 residues. The CDR3 region is CASKRSSYEQYF.

The chain links TRBV9 to TRBJ2-3; TCRdb indicates TRBD2, and absent DNA this call remains unverified. Germline V CDR1 and CDR2: SGDLS, YYNGEE. This CDR3 has 15 residues. CDR3 sequence reads: CASSAPSGGADTQYF.

CDR3 protein: CASSRWPLEQYF. This chain uses TRBV5-6 with TRBJ2-7. The CDR3 sequence is 12 residues long. The germline V gene encodes CDR1 SGHDT and CDR2 YYEEEE.

The chain links TRBV5-1 to TRBJ2-3. There are 15 residues in the CDR3. The germline gives CDR1 SGHRS, CDR2 YFSETQ. The CDR3: CASSFTVPSTDTQYF.

The chain links TRBV6-2 or TRBV6-3 to TRBJ2-7; with no DNA, the TCRdb D assignment of TRBD1 cannot be verified. Germline CDR1 is MNHEY and CDR2 is SVGEGT. The CDR3 extends over 14 amino acids. The CDR3 protein is CASSPTGEGSEQYF.

The chain employs TRBV20-1 and TRBJ1-5; TCRdb's D gene call, TRBD1, goes unchecked for lack of DNA. The CDR3 contains 14 residues. Germline lookup yields CDR1 DFQATT and CDR2 SNEGSKA (reference sequence). This CDR3 reads CSAKDRSSNQPQHF.

The chain is built from TRBV5-4 and TRBJ1-1; checking the TCRdb D call of TRBD1 is not possible without DNA. Per the germline V gene, CDR1 is SGHNT and CDR2 is YYREEE (reference sequence). The CDR3 runs 14 residues. The chain's CDR3 is CASSPRQGNTEAFF.

V and J are TRBV12-3 or TRBV12-4 and TRBJ1-3; TCRdb's assignment of TRBD1 cannot be checked, as there is no DNA. The CDR3 covers 15 residues. The CDR3 reads CASSPPGSLGNTIYF.

This chain uses TRBV12-3 or TRBV12-4 with TRBJ2-1. This CDR3 spans 12 amino acids. CDR3: CASSLTGIEQFF.

The J gene is TRBJ2-1, the V gene TRBV12-3 or TRBV12-4; TCRdb's assignment of TRBD1 cannot be checked, as there is no DNA. This CDR3 contains 16 residues. This chain's CDR3 is CASSSTGNRRGNEQFF.

The chain combines TRBV5-1 with TRBJ1-4. The CDR3 totals 14 residues. CDR1 and CDR2 from the germline V gene are SGHRS and YFSETQ. The CDR3 reads CASSFYETNEKLFF. The full variable domain, rest sourced from reference TRBV5-1 and TRBJ1-4, is KAGVTQTPRYLIKTRGQQVTLSCSPISGHRSVSWYQQTPGQGLQFLFEYFSETQRNKGNFPGRFSGRQFSNSRSEMNVSTLELGDSALYLCASSFYETNEKLFFGSGTQLSVL.

The chain combines TRBV10-2 with TRBJ1-1. This CDR3 comprises 14 residues. Germline V CDR1 and CDR2: WSHSY, SAAADI. This chain's CDR3 is CASRDTGFDTEAFF.

V and J are TRBV19 and TRBJ1-1. Germline loops: CDR1 LNHDA, CDR2 SQIVND (reference sequence). The CDR3 covers 16 residues. The CDR3 region is CASSIGSGLRSTEAFF.

The gene calls are TRBV7-9 and TRBJ2-7; the TCRdb D gene call, TRBD1, has no DNA to confirm it. The CDR3 spans 13 residues. Germline CDR1 and CDR2: SEHNR and FQNEAQ (reference sequence). The CDR3 region is CASAPWTGSEQYF. Supplemented by reference TRBV7-9 and TRBJ2-7, the full variable domain reads DTGVSQNPRHKITKRGQNVTFRCDPISEHNRLYWYRQTLGQGPEFLTYFQNEAQLEKSRLLSDRFSAERPKGSFSTLEIQRTEQGDSAMYLCASAPWTGSEQYFGPGTRLTVT.

The CDR3 sequence: CASSFAQGDNGYTF. The chain carries TRBV5-1 and TRBJ1-2. From germline, CDR1 is SGHRS and CDR2 YFSETQ. This CDR3 region has 14 residues.